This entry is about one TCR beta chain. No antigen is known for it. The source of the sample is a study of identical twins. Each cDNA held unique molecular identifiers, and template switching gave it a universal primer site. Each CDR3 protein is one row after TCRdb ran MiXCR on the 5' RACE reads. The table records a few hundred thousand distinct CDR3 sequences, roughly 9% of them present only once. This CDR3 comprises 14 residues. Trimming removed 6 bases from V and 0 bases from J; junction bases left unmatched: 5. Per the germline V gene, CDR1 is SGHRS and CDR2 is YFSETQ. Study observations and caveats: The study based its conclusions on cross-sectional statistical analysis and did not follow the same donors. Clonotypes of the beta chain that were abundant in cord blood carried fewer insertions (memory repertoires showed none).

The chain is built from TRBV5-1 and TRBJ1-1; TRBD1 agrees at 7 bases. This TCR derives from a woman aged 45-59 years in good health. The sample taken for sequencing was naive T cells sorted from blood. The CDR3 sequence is CASKRTGMNTEAFF. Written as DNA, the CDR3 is TGCGCCAGCAAACGGACAGGCATGAACACTGAAGCTTTCTTT.